Each of the 25 T cell receptor beta chains below was sequenced from the same sample in a study of tissue T cells after allogeneic stem cell transplantation. Profiling relied on immunoSEQ multiplex PCR, and the TCRdb table lists in-frame clones only, not all of them. The sample has approximately 3,000 clones, 40% to 55% seen once. Time point described: mouse harvest day 14 after allogeneic transplant. The graft held 10^6 splenic CD5+ T cells and 10^7 T-cell-depleted bone marrow cells. The sequenced sample was gut tissue. The origin of the receptors is a female BALB/c mouse given C57BL/6 T cells with graft-versus-host disease after an allogeneic hematopoietic cell transplant.

Turning to this clone: Mouse names are used for the genes. The sequence runs out 1 residue before the end of the CDR3; the remainder is reconstructed from the germline J gene. V gene TRBV26 combines with J gene TRBJ2-5; 9 nucleotides line up with TRBD2. Germline V gives CDR1 KGHPV, CDR2 FQNQEV (reference sequence). Losses at the gene ends were 6 bases for V and 3 bases for J; bases not matched to a gene: 4. The CDR3 sequence is 14 residues long. The part of the CDR3 DNA that was read is TGTGCCAGCAGCCTAGACTGGGGGCAAGACACCCAGTAC. Protein: CASSLDWGQDTQY. The whole CDR3 reads CASSLDWGQDTQYF.

Of note for this clone: Genes and germline come from the mouse. The read finishes 1 residue shy of the CDR3 end, and the germline J gene is used to complete it. The chain recombines TRBV26 with TRBJ1-3; D perhaps matches TRBD1 (5 bases). The CDR3 has 14 residues. V was clipped by 2 bases and J by 4 bases, with 9 bases between them. CDR1 is KGHPV, CDR2 FQNQEV, per germline (reference sequence). The chain's CDR3 is CASSLVGVGNTLYF. CDR3 bases read: TGTGCCAGCAGTCTGGTGGGGGTGGGAAATACGCTCTAT.

Worth noting for this clone: Germline and genes here are mouse. The CDR3 end lies 1 residue beyond the end of the read and is filled in from the germline J gene. The same CDR3 also results from other DNA sequences found in this sample. The chain is built from TRBV26 and TRBJ2-1; D is unclear. Germline-derived CDR1 and CDR2 are KGHPV and FQNQEV (reference sequence). The CDR3 has 13 residues. Trimming pared 3 bases from V and 0 bases from J, leaving 3 bases between. The DNA read from the CDR3 is TGTGCCAGCAGTCTAGCTAACTATGCTGAGCAGTTC. It is translated as CASSLANYAEQF. The CDR3 as a whole reads CASSLANYAEQFF.

Comment on this clone: Gene and germline names: mouse. The CDR3 end is not reached by the read, which stops 1 residue before it; the germline J gene fills it in. The chain recombines TRBV26 with TRBJ1-1; a weak D match, TRBD1 (6 bases). CDR1 KGHPV and CDR2 FQNQEV come from the germline V gene (reference sequence). The CDR3 loop spans 14 amino acids. V lost 3 bases, J lost 3 bases, and 11 bases lay in between. The CDR3 bases that were read are TGTGCCAGCAGTCTTTCGGGACATCACACAGAAGTCTTC. Translating gives CASSLSGHHTEVF. The entire CDR3 reads CASSLSGHHTEVFF.

This clone came up a few times. Genes and germline are mouse. The read halts 1 residue ahead of the CDR3 end, with the missing end drawn from the germline J gene. This rearrangement joins TRBV1 to TRBJ2-4, with D possibly TRBD2 on 6 matching bases. Germline CDR1 is NSQYPW and CDR2 is LRSPGD (reference sequence). The CDR3 spans 15 residues. V shed 0 bases and J shed 0 bases, with 7 bases lying between them. CDR3 DNA (partial): TGCACCTGCAGTGCAGATCTGGGGAGTCAAAACACCTTGTAC. This sequence encodes CTCSADLGSQNTLY. In full, the CDR3 reads CTCSADLGSQNTLYF.

Worth noting for this clone: Gene names and germline refer to mouse. With the read ending 1 residue before the CDR3 end, the germline J gene is used to fill in that end. This chain connects TRBV3 to TRBJ2-7, with TRBD2 identical over 9 bases. Germline assignment: CDR1 SNHLY and CDR2 FYNGKV (reference sequence). This CDR3 has 14 residues. Germline trimming cut 2 bases from V and 2 bases from J; bases unmatched to any gene: 1. The sequenced CDR3 bases are TGTGCCAGCAGCTTACGGGACTGGGCCTATGAACAGTAC. Encoded protein: CASSLRDWAYEQY. The whole CDR3 protein is CASSLRDWAYEQYF.

This clone occurred a few times. Each gene name is a mouse one. The read terminates 1 residue ahead of where the CDR3 ends, so the germline J gene completes it. V gene TRBV12-1 combines with J gene TRBJ1-5; 7 bases fit TRBD1. Looked up from germline, CDR1 is SGHSN and CDR2 is HYEKVE. The CDR3 has 14 amino acids. V lost 2 bases, J lost 1 base, and 1 base stayed unmatched. The CDR3 loop is CASSPGQNNQAPLF. CDR3 DNA (partial): TGTGCCAGCTCTCCGGGACAGAACAACCAGGCTCCGCTT.

For this clone: The germline and genes are mouse ones. The read is 1 residue too short to cover the CDR3 end, so that end is filled in from the germline J gene. This chain uses TRBV26 with TRBJ2-1; D gene ambiguous. The CDR3 spans 13 residues. Germline V lookup: CDR1 KGHPV, CDR2 FQNQEV (reference sequence). With 0 bases removed from V and 6 bases from J, the gap between germline ends came to 6 bases. CDR3 DNA, as far as it was read: TGTGCCAGCAGTCTGTCATACCCTGCTGAGCAGTTC. This sequence encodes CASSLSYPAEQF. The entire CDR3 protein is CASSLSYPAEQFF.

Only one count was recorded for this clone. Gene names follow the mouse nomenclature. The observed sequence ends 1 residue before the CDR3 terminus, with the missing tail filled in from the germline J gene. This chain uses TRBV31 with TRBJ1-5; the D gene is possibly TRBD1 (6 bases). Germline lookup yields CDR1 GKSSPN and CDR2 SITVG. CDR3 size: 14 residues. Between the trimmed V and J ends, which lost 0 bases and 4 bases, there was a span of 10 bases. The CDR3 loop is CAWSLGQGNQAPLF. Partial CDR3 DNA: TGTGCCTGGAGTCTAGGCCAGGGGAACCAGGCTCCGCTT.

This clone turned up a few times. Mouse germline and gene names are used. The missing CDR3 end, 1 residue past where the read stops, is filled in from the germline J gene. V and J are TRBV3 and TRBJ2-7, with TRBD2 identical over 9 bases. The V gene end was trimmed by 5 bases and the J gene end by 0 bases; junction bases not matched to a gene: 5. Looked up from germline, CDR1 is SNHLY and CDR2 is FYNGKV (reference sequence). CDR3 size: 15 residues. The CDR3 sequence: CASSPRTGDSYEQYF. The CDR3 DNA, read in part, is TGTGCCAGCAGCCCAAGGACTGGGGACTCCTATGAACAGTAC.

As concerns this clone: The genes and germline here are from mouse. The sequenced fragment ends 1 residue before the CDR3 boundary, so the rest is inferred from the germline J gene. This sequence joins TRBV15 and TRBJ2-7, with 7 bases fitting TRBD1. The V and J ends lost 2 bases and 2 bases, in that order; junction bases with no gene match: 3. Germline CDR1 SGHND, CDR2 FRSKSL. This CDR3 contains 14 residues. The CDR3 sequence is CASSLRTGAYEQYF. CDR3 bases read: TGTGCCAGCAGTTTACGGACAGGAGCCTATGAACAGTAC.

Only a few counts were recorded for this clone. Gene names refer to mouse genes. The read ends 1 residue before the CDR3 terminus; that terminus is restored from the germline J gene. The rearrangement joins TRBV23 to TRBJ2-1; the D call TRBD2 from the table was never checked on the DNA. Germline V gene sequence: CDR1 KGHTA, CDR2 FQNQQP. The CDR3 extends over 16 amino acids. The CDR3 spells CSSSQSWGGAYAEQFF. The sequenced part of the CDR3 DNA is TGCTCCAGCAGTCAATCCTGGGGGGGCGCTTATGCTGAGCAGTTC.

As concerns this clone: Mouse gene names and germline throughout. The read is 1 residue too short to cover the CDR3 end, so that end is filled in from the germline J gene. The chain is built from TRBV26 and TRBJ2-7; 9 bases agree with TRBD2. CDR3 length equals 14 residues. Trimming took 4 bases from V and 4 from J; bases not matched to a gene: 5. CDR1 KGHPV and CDR2 FQNQEV come from the germline V gene (reference sequence). The CDR3 bases that were read are TGTGCCAGCAGTCGAGGCCTGGGGGGGTATGAACAGTAC. Translated: CASSRGLGGYEQY. The CDR3 reads in full as CASSRGLGGYEQYF.

Comment on this clone: Gene names refer to mouse genes. The CDR3 end is not reached by the read, which stops 1 residue before it; the germline J gene fills it in. This chain links TRBV23 with TRBJ1-1. Germline values: CDR1 KGHTA, CDR2 FQNQQP. This CDR3 comprises 13 residues. Incomplete CDR3 DNA: TGCTCCAGCAGTCAAGAGGGAGGCACAGAAGTCTTC. Translated: CSSSQEGGTEVF. The entire CDR3 protein is CSSSQEGGTEVFF.

Of note for this clone: Gene names are mouse gene names. The read ends 1 residue early relative to the CDR3; the germline J gene fills the gap. The rearrangement uses TRBV23 and TRBJ2-5; the D call TRBD1 from the table was never checked on the DNA. The germline V gene has CDR1 KGHTA and CDR2 FQNQQP. CDR3 length equals 15 residues. The CDR3 loop is CSSSHPGHIQDTQYF. CDR3 bases read: TGCTCCAGCAGTCATCCGGGACATATCCAAGACACCCAGTAC.

About this clone itself: Gene names and germline match the mouse. Sequencing ends 1 residue short of the CDR3 end; the germline J gene provides the rest. This chain joins TRBV19 and TRBJ2-7; 12 bases are shared with TRBD2. The CDR3 spans 15 residues. Per the germline V gene, CDR1 is FNHDT and CDR2 is SITEND (reference sequence). The V segment lost 5 bases and the J segment 5 bases; nucleotides outside the gene matches: 8. Partial CDR3 DNA: TGTGCCAGCAGCCATCCCCGGGACTGGGGGGATGAACAGTAC. Translating gives CASSHPRDWGDEQY. In full, the CDR3 reads CASSHPRDWGDEQYF.

This clone has a handful of counts. Germline and genes: mouse. The read falls 1 residue short of the CDR3 end, and the missing part is taken from the germline J gene. The rearrangement links TRBV26 to TRBJ2-7; 10 positions agree with TRBD2. V shed 4 bases and J 0 bases; nucleotides not matched to a gene: 9. Germline V lookup: CDR1 KGHPV, CDR2 FQNQEV (reference sequence). The CDR3 loop spans 17 amino acids. The covered CDR3 bases are TGTGCCAGCAGTCCACGACTGGGGGGCCTTAGCTCCTATGAACAGTAC. It codes for CASSPRLGGLSSYEQY. The CDR3 reads in full as CASSPRLGGLSSYEQYF. The variable domain in full, with the rest retrieved from reference TRBV26 and TRBJ2-7, is NSKVIQTPRYLVKGQGQKAKMRCIPEKGHPVVFWYQQNKNNEFKFLINFQNQEVLQQIDMTEKRFSAECPSNSPCSLEIQSSEAGDSALYLCASSPRLGGLSSYEQYFGPGTRLTVL.

For this clone: Gene names follow the mouse nomenclature. The read terminates 1 residue before the CDR3 end, so the remaining end is supplied by the germline J gene. The rearrangement joins TRBV3 to TRBJ2-4; D perhaps matches TRBD2 (6 bases). The CDR3 contains 13 residues. Germline assignment: CDR1 SNHLY and CDR2 FYNGKV (reference sequence). V lost 4 bases and J lost 4, with 9 bases in between. Here the CDR3 reads CASSSSGENTLYF. CDR3 bases read: TGTGCCAGCAGCTCATCTGGGGAAAACACCTTGTAC.

As regards this clone: Gene names and germline match the mouse. The CDR3 extends 1 residue past the end of the read, so its final part is completed from the germline J gene. V is TRBV1 and J is TRBJ1-3; no clear D. CDR1 and CDR2 (germline): NSQYPW, LRSPGD (reference sequence). The V end was cut by 5 bases, the J end by 0 bases, with 2 bases between. This CDR3 comprises 12 residues. Partial CDR3 DNA: TGCACCTGCAGTTCTTCTGGAAATACGCTCTAT. Its protein is CTCSSSGNTLY. The full-length CDR3 reads as CTCSSSGNTLYF.

This clone was seen just once. Genes and germline are mouse. The read ends 1 residue shy of where the CDR3 ends; the end is completed using the germline J gene. V gene TRBV23 combines with J gene TRBJ1-6; TRBD1 is the table's D call, not checked against the DNA. TRBJ1-6 carries the ORF label, with uncertain function. There are 14 residues in the CDR3. Germline V gene data show CDR1 as KGHTA and CDR2 as FQNQQP. CDR3 DNA (partial): TGCTCCAGCAGTCAAACAGGGAATAATTCGCCCCTCTAC. Translation gives CSSSQTGNNSPLY. The full CDR3 sequence reads CSSSQTGNNSPLYF.

This clone came up a few times. Any gene name here is a mouse gene name. The sequence runs out 1 residue before the end of the CDR3; the remainder is reconstructed from the germline J gene. This sequence joins TRBV26 and TRBJ2-5; 9 bases fit TRBD1. Germline loops: CDR1 KGHPV, CDR2 FQNQEV (reference sequence). This CDR3 is 14 amino acids long. The ends lost 4 bases at V and 6 bases at J; junction bases unmatched: 5. CDR3 DNA, as far as it was read: TGTGCCAGCAGTCGCCGGGACAGGGAGGACACCCAGTAC. Its translation is CASSRRDREDTQY. The CDR3 reads in full as CASSRRDREDTQYF.

This clone was seen only a few times. The genes and germline here are from mouse. The read falls 1 residue short of the CDR3 end, and the missing part is taken from the germline J gene. The genes are TRBV23 and TRBJ2-7; the table's D call of TRBD2 was not tested on the DNA. The CDR3 runs to 15 residues. Germline loops: CDR1 KGHTA, CDR2 FQNQQP. The CDR3: CSSSPRGGRSYEQYF. The sequenced part of the CDR3 DNA is TGCTCCAGCAGTCCTCGGGGGGGAAGATCCTATGAACAGTAC.

This clone turned up a few times. Genes and germline are mouse. The sequenced fragment ends 1 residue before the CDR3 boundary, so the rest is inferred from the germline J gene. V usage is TRBV3 and J usage is TRBJ2-7; D is uncertain. CDR1 is SNHLY and CDR2 is FYNGKV in the germline V gene (reference sequence). CDR3 size: 12 residues. Trimming shortened V by 1 base and J by 4 bases, and 5 bases separated the two germline ends. The covered CDR3 bases are TGTGCCAGCAGCTTAGTGGGTTATGAACAGTAC. Amino acids: CASSLVGYEQY. The entire CDR3 protein is CASSLVGYEQYF.

Comments on this clone: Genes here carry mouse names. Sequencing ends 1 residue short of the CDR3 end; the germline J gene provides the rest. The rearrangement joins TRBV20 to TRBJ1-4; tentative D call: TRBD1 (6 bases). Trimming took off 1 base at V and 7 bases at J, with 10 bases between the two ends. Germline V CDR1 and CDR2: GFQATS, STVNSAI. The CDR3 runs to 13 residues. Incomplete CDR3 DNA: TGTGGTGCTAGGGGCAGGGGTGGCGAAAGATTATTT. Its protein is CGARGRGGERLF. In full, the CDR3 reads CGARGRGGERLFF. Full variable domain (outside the CDR3, taken from reference TRBV20 and TRBJ1-4): GALVYQYPRRTICKSGTSMRMECQAVGFQATSVAWYRQSPQKTFELIALSTVNSAIKYEQNFTQEKFPISHPNLSFSSMTVLNAYLEDRGLYLCGARGRGGERLFFGHGTKLSVL.

This clone is large within its sample. The gene names here belong to mouse. Read coverage stops 1 residue before the CDR3 terminus; the germline J gene supplies the remainder. The chain carries TRBV2 and TRBJ2-5, with D tentatively TRBD1 (5 bases). Germline V gene lookup returns CDR1 LGHNA and CDR2 YSYQKL. V lost 3 bases, J lost 4 bases, and 8 bases lay in between. This CDR3 is built from 13 residues. CDR3 in amino acids: CASSHGQEDTQYF. CDR3 bases read: TGTGCCAGCAGCCACGGACAAGAAGACACCCAGTAC.